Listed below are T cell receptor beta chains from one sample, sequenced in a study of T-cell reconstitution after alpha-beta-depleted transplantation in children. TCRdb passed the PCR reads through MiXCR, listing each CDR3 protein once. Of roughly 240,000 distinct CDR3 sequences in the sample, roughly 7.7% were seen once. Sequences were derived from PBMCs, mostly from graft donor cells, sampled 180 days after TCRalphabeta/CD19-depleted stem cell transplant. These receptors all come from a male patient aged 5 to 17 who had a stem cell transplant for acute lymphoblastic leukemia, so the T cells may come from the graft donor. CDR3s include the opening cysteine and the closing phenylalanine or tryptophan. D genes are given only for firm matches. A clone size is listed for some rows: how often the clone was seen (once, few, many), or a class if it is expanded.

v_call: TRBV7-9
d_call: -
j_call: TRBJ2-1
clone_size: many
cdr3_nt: TGTGCCAGCAAATGGGGGGACAGAGTCTCCAATGAGCAGTTCTTC
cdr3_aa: CASKWGDRVSNEQFF

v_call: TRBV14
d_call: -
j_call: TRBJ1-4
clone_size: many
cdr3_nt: TGTGCCAGCGAGGATGCAACTAATGAAAAACTGTTTTTT
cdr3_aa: CASEDATNEKLFF

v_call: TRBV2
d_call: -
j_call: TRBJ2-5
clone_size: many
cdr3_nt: TGTGCCAGCAGGATACAGGGACGGGAGACCCAGTACTTC
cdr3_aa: CASRIQGRETQYF

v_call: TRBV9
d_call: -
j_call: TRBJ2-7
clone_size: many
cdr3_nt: TGTGCCAGCAGCGTAGACTCGACAGTGAAGGCCTACGAGCAGTACTTC
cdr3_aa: CASSVDSTVKAYEQYF

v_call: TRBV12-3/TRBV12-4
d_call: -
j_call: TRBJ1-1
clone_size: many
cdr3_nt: TGTGCCAGCAGCCCTTCGTGGGTTTCGAACACTGAAGCTTTCTTT
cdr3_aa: CASSPSWVSNTEAFF

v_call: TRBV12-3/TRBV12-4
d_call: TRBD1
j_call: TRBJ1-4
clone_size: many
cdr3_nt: TGTGCCAGCAGTTTAGGGACAGGGGTCGAAGAAAAACTGTTTTTT
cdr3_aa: CASSLGTGVEEKLFF

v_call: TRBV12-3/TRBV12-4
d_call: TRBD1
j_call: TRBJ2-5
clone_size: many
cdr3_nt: TGTGCCAGCACCCAGGACAGGCAAGAGACCCAGTACTTC
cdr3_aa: CASTQDRQETQYF

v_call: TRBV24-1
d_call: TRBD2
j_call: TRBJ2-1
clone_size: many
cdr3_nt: TGTGCCACCAGTGATCCGGGACTAGCGGGAGGGCCTGTAGATGAGCAGTTCTTC
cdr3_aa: CATSDPGLAGGPVDEQFF

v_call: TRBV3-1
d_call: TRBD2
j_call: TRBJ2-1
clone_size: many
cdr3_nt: TGTGCCAGCAGCCGACGACTAGCGGGGGACAATGAGCAGTTCTTC
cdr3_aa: CASSRRLAGDNEQFF

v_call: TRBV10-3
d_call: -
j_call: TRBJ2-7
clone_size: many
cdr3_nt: TGTGCCATCAGTGAGGCGGCCTACGAGCAGTACTTC
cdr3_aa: CAISEAAYEQYF

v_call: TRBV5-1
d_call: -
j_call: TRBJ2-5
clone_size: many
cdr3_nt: TGCGCCAGCAGCCTGGGTCGCCCCCGGGAGACCCAGTACTTC
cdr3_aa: CASSLGRPRETQYF

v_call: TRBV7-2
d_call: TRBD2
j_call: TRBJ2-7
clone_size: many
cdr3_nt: TGTGCCAGCAGCTTAGCAGGGACTAGGAGCAACGAGCAGTACTTC
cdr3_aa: CASSLAGTRSNEQYF

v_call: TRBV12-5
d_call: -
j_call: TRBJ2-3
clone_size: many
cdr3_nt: TGTGCTAGTGGTTTGGTACATTGGCTCACAGATACGCAGTATTTT
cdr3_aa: CASGLVHWLTDTQYF

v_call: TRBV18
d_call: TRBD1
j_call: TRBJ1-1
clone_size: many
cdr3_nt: TGTGCCAGCTCGGGACAGGGCATGAACACTGAAGCTTTCTTT
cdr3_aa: CASSGQGMNTEAFF

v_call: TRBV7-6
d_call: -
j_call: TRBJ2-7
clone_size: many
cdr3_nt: TGTGCCAGCAGCCCTACAGGGAGCAAGGGCTCCTACGAGCAGTACTTC
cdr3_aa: CASSPTGSKGSYEQYF

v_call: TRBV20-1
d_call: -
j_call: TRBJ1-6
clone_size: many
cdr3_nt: TGCAGTGCTAGCGGCGACAGAGTCCTCGGGCTGTCTTCACCCCTCCACTTT
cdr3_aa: CSASGDRVLGLSSPLHF

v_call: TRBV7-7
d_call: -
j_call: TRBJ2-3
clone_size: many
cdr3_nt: TGTGCTAGCAGCCTCCGGATCACAGATACGCAGTATTTT
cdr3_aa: CASSLRITDTQYF

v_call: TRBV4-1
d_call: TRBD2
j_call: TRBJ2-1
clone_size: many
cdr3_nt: TGCGCCAGCAGCCAGGTTAGCGGGAGGGCCGACAATGAGCAGTTCTTC
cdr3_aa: CASSQVSGRADNEQFF

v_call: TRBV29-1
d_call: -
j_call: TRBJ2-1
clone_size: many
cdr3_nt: TGCAGCGTTGAGCTTAATGAGCAGTTCTTC
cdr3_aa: CSVELNEQFF

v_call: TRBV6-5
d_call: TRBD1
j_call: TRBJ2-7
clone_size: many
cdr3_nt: TGTGCCAGCAAGATACAGGGGGAAGGTATCCACGAGCAGTACTTC
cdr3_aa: CASKIQGEGIHEQYF

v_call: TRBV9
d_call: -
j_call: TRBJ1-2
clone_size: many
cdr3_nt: TGTGCCAGCAGCGTAGCAGGGGCGAGCGGCTACACCTTC
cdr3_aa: CASSVAGASGYTF

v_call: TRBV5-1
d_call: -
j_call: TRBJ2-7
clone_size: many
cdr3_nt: TGCGCCAGTGGACCGGGGCCTGCCTACGAGCAGTACTTC
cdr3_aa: CASGPGPAYEQYF

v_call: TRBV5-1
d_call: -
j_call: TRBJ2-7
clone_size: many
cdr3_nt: TGCGCCAGCAGCTCAGCAGGGAGGGGGACCTACGAGCAGTACTTC
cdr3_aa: CASSSAGRGTYEQYF

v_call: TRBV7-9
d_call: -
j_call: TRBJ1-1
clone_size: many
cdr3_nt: TGTGCCAGCAGCTTACAGGGGACGGGCACTGAAGCTTTCTTT
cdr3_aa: CASSLQGTGTEAFF

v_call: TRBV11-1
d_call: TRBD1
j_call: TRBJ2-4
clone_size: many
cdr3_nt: TGTGCCAGCAGCCTGTGGACAGGAGATACCAAAAACATTCAGTACTTC
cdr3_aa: CASSLWTGDTKNIQYF

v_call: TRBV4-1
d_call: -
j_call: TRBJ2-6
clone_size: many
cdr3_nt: TGCGCCAGCAGCCAAGTTTTAACTGGGGCCAACGTCCTGACTTTC
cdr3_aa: CASSQVLTGANVLTF

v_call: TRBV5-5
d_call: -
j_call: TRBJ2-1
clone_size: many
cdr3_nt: TGTGCCAGCAGCTTGGCCATTTGGACAGACAATGAGCAGTTCTTC
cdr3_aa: CASSLAIWTDNEQFF

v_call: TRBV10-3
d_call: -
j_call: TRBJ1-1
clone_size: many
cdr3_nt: TGTGCCATCAGTGAAGGGAGCGTCACTGAAGCTTTCTTT
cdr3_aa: CAISEGSVTEAFF

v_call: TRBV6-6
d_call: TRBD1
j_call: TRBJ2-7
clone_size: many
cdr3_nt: TGTGCCAGCAGGCCGACAGGGGGCCACGAGCAGTACTTC
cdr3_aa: CASRPTGGHEQYF

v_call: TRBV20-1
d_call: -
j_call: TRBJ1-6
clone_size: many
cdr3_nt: TGCAGTGCTAGCTTCAGGGAGGGTCGGCGTAATTCACCCCTCCACTTT
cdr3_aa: CSASFREGRRNSPLHF

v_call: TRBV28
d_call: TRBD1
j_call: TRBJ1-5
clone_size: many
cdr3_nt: TGTGCCAGCAGGCACCGGGACAGGGTAGCGCAGCCCCAGCATTTT
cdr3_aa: CASRHRDRVAQPQHF

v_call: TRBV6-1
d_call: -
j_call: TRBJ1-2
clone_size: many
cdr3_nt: TGTGCCAGCGCCGACAGCCCCTTGGGCTACACCTTC
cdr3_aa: CASADSPLGYTF

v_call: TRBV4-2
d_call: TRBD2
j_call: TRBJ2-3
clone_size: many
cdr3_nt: TGTGCCAGCAGCTGGACTAGCGGGGAGGGGGATACGCAGTATTTT
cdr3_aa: CASSWTSGEGDTQYF

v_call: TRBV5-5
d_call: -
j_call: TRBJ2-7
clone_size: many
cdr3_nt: TGTGCCAGCAGCTTGCGTCCAGGGCCCTCCTACGAGCAGTACTTC
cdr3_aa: CASSLRPGPSYEQYF

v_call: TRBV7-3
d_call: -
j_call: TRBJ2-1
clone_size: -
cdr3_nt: TGTGCCAGCAGCCTCCACTGGGTAGACTACAATGAGCAGTTCTTC
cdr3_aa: CASSLHWVDYNEQFF

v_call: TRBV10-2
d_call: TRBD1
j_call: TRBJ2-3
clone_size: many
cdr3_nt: TGCGCCAGCAGTGAACCCTCCGGGACAGGGGGGTTCACAGATACGCAGTATTTT
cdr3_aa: CASSEPSGTGGFTDTQYF

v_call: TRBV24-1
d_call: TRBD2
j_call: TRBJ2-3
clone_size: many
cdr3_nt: TGTGCCACCAGTGATCCACTAGCGGGAGAGGGAACAGATACGCAGTATTTT
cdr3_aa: CATSDPLAGEGTDTQYF

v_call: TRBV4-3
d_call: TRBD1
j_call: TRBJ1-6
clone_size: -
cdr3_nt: TGCGCCAGCAGCCAAGGGGGCGGGACAGGGGCCTTCCCCCTCCACTTT
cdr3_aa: CASSQGGGTGAFPLHF

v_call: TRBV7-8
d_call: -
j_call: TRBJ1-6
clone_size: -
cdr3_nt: TGTGCCAGCAGCTTTGGGGGGCCGTGGTCACCCCTCCACTTT
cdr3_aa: CASSFGGPWSPLHF

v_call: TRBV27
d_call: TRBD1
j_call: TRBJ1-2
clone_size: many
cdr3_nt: TGTGCCAGCAGTCCGCGACAGGGGCCGTACTATGGCTACACCTTC
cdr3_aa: CASSPRQGPYYGYTF

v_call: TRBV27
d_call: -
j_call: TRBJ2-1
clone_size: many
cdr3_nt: TGTGCCAGCAGTACCTTTGGGTGGCTCGTAAACAATGAGCAGTTCTTC
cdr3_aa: CASSTFGWLVNNEQFF

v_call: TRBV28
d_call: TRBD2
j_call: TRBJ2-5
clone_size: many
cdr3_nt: TGTGCCAGCAGAGCGGGAGAAGAGACCCAGTACTTC
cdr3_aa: CASRAGEETQYF

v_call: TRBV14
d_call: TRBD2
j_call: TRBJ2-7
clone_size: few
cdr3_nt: TGTGCCAGCAGCCATCCTAGCGGGAGAAGTTCATACGAGCAGTACTTC
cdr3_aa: CASSHPSGRSSYEQYF

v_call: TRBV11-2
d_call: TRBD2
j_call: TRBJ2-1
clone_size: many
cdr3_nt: TGTGCCAGCAGCTGGACTAGCGGGGGGTGGTCCTACAATGAGCAGTTCTTC
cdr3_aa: CASSWTSGGWSYNEQFF

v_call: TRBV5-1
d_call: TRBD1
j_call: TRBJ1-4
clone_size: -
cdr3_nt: TGCGCCAGCAGCCCTAGGCGTGCGGGCAGGGGGTCTAATGAAAAACTGTTTTTT
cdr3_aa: CASSPRRAGRGSNEKLFF

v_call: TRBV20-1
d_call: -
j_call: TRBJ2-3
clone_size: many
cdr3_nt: TGCAGTGCTAGATGGGGGGATACGCAGTATTTT
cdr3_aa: CSARWGDTQYF

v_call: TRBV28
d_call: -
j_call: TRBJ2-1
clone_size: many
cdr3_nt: TGTGCCAGCAGTTTTTGGGCTAGCGATGAGCAGTTCTTC
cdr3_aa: CASSFWASDEQFF

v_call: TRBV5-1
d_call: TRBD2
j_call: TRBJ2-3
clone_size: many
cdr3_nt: TGCGCCAGCAGCAAACTAGCGGGGAGTCGCACAGATACGCAGTATTTT
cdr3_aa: CASSKLAGSRTDTQYF

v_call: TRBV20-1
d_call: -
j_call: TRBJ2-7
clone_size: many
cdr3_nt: TGCAGTGCTAGGACTTCCTACGAGCAGTACTTC
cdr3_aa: CSARTSYEQYF

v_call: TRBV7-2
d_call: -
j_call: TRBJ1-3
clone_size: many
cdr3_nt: TGTGCCAGCAGCTACTGGTCCTCCCTCTCTGGAAACACCATATATTTT
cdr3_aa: CASSYWSSLSGNTIYF

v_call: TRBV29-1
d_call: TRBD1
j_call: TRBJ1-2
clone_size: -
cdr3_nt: TGCAGCGTTGAAGACCCCCGGACAGGGGGCTGGGGCTATGGCTACACCTTC
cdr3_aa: CSVEDPRTGGWGYGYTF

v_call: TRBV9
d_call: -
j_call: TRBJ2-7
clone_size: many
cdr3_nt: TGTGCCAGCAGCGTAGGCCGGGGTCTCTCCTACGAGCAGTACTTC
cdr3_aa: CASSVGRGLSYEQYF

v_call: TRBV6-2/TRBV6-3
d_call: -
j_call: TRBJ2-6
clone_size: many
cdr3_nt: TGTGCCAGCAGCTTAGACAGGATTAGGAGCTCTGGGGCCAACGTCCTGACTTTC
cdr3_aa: CASSLDRIRSSGANVLTF

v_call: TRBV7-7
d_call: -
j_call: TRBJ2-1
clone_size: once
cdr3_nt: TGTGCCAGCAGCTTAGGGAGGGCACCCGGGGACAATGAGCAGTTCTTC
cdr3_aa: CASSLGRAPGDNEQFF

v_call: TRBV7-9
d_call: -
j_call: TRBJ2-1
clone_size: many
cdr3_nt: TGTGCCAGCAGCTCCGGGGTCTACAATGAGCAGTTCTTC
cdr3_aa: CASSSGVYNEQFF

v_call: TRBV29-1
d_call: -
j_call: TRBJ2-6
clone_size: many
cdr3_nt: TGCAGCGTCAAGGGGGGGAGCGGGGCCAACGTCCTGACTTTC
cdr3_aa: CSVKGGSGANVLTF

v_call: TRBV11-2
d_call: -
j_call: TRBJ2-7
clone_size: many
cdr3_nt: TGTGCCAGCAGCTTAGTTGCCGGGAGAGAATACGAGCAGTACTTC
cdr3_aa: CASSLVAGREYEQYF

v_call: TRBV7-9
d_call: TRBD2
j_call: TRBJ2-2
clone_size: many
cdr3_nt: TGTGCCAGCAGCCCGCTGGGGGGAGGGCCGGACACCGGGGAGCTGTTTTTT
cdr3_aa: CASSPLGGGPDTGELFF

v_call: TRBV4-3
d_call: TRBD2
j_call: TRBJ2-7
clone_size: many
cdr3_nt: TGCGCCAGCAGCCAAGAGGGGGGGTTTTACGAGCAGTACTTC
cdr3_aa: CASSQEGGFYEQYF